The 32 T cell receptor beta chains below were found in one sample sequenced in a study of blood T cell repertoires in COVID-19. Generated by immunoSEQ multiplex PCR, the TCRdb table keeps only in-frame clones and is missing some. The table has under 250,000 clones, 85% seen once. The sequencing input was peripheral blood. These receptors came from an older woman with active or convalescent COVID-19.

In its sample, this clone was seen a few times. The chain carries TRBV6-6 and TRBJ1-6; TRBD1 is a possible D gene (5 bases). The CDR3 extends over 13 amino acids. V was cut by 7 bases and J by 8 bases, with 12 bases left in between. Germline assignment: CDR1 MNHNY and CDR2 SVGAGI (reference sequence). The CDR3 region has the DNA TGTGCCAGCAATGGTCAGGGCGATTCACCCCTCCACTTT. Translating gives CASNGQGDSPLHF.

The chain couples TRBV2 to TRBJ2-1; D uncertain. The CDR3 has 13 residues. Trimming pared 7 bases from V and 5 bases from J, leaving 12 bases between. Germline assignment: CDR1 SNHLY and CDR2 FYNNEI. CDR3 amino acids: CASKADNNNEQFF. For the CDR3, the DNA is TGTGCCAGCAAGGCGGATAATAACAATGAGCAGTTCTTC.

The chain is built from TRBV5-1 and TRBJ2-7, with 7 bases matching TRBD2. Per germline, CDR1 SGHRS and CDR2 YFSETQ. Trimming removed 4 bases from V and 3 bases from J; junction bases left unmatched: 7. This CDR3 contains 14 residues. The CDR3 here is CASSPGGGNYEQYF. The CDR3 coding sequence is TGCGCCAGCAGCCCGGGGGGAGGAAACTACGAGCAGTACTTC.

The rearrangement joins TRBV29-1 to TRBJ2-1; D is possibly TRBD2 (5 bases). This CDR3 contains 12 residues. Trimming cost V 3 bases and J 7 bases, with 10 bases left between them. The germline V gene has CDR1 SQVTM and CDR2 ANQGSEA. Here the CDR3 DNA reads TGCAGCGTTGATCGGGGAGCGAATGAGCAGTTCTTC. The encoded protein is CSVDRGANEQFF.

The chain recombines TRBV12-3 or TRBV12-4 with TRBJ2-5; maybe TRBD2 (6 bases). The CDR3 totals 13 residues. Trimming cost V 6 bases and J 2 bases, with 10 bases left between them. The CDR3 sequence: CASSGTLQETQYF. CDR3 sequence (DNA): TGTGCCAGCAGCGGGACTTTACAAGAGACCCAGTACTTC.

The CDR3 region is CASSTRTSGGRSSYNEQFF. CDR3 nucleotide sequence: TGTGCCAGCAGTACCCGGACTAGCGGGGGCCGTAGCTCCTACAATGAGCAGTTCTTC. This rearrangement joins TRBV6-2 or TRBV6-3 to TRBJ2-1, with 13 bases matching TRBD2. Germline lookup yields CDR1 MNHEY and CDR2 SVGEGT. Unmatched junction bases numbered 10, after V lost 5 bases and J lost 0 bases. The CDR3 has 19 residues.

V gene TRBV29-1 combines with J gene TRBJ2-5; a weak D match, TRBD1 (5 bases). The CDR3 consists of 14 residues. Germline CDR1 is SQVTM and CDR2 is ANQGSEA. Trimming removed 1 base from V and 5 bases from J, with 14 bases in between. The CDR3 sequence is CSVEGGAGWETQYF. The CDR3, as DNA: TGCAGCGTTGAAGGGGGTGCAGGGTGGGAGACCCAGTACTTC.

This sequence joins TRBV4-1 and TRBJ1-6; D gene uncertain. This CDR3 is built from 16 residues. Germline assignment: CDR1 MGHRA and CDR2 YSYEKL. Deletions cut 0 bases from V and 5 bases from J, with 11 bases between. CDR3 sequence: CASSQDRGANNSPLHF. The CDR3 coding sequence is TGCGCCAGCAGCCAAGATAGAGGTGCGAATAATTCACCCCTCCACTTT.

This chain connects TRBV19 to TRBJ2-1; TRBD2 matches at 13 bases. V was pared by 7 bases and J by 5 bases, with 8 bases of the junction left unmatched. This CDR3 spans 16 amino acids. Germline lookup yields CDR1 LNHDA and CDR2 SQIVND (reference sequence). CDR3 nucleotides: TGTGCCAGTACCCGCGCCGGGACTAGCGGGAACAATGAGCAGTTCTTC. It is translated as CASTRAGTSGNNEQFF.

The rearrangement uses TRBV2 and TRBJ1-2; 8 nucleotides match TRBD1. The V gene end was trimmed by 11 bases and the J gene end by 4 bases; junction bases not matched to a gene: 12. CDR1 and CDR2 (germline): SNHLY, FYNNEI. The CDR3 is 14 residues long. Here the CDR3 reads CAGQGQLDFYGYTF. As DNA, the CDR3 is TGTGCCGGACAGGGACAGTTAGATTTCTATGGCTACACCTTC.

The chain is built from TRBV28 and TRBJ2-3; D is perhaps TRBD2 (7 bases). V lost 5 bases to trimming and J lost 1 base, with 10 bases between them. The length of the CDR3 is 14 residues. CDR1 and CDR2 from the germline V gene are MDHEN and SYDVKM. CDR3 sequence: CASSPGGRTDTQYF. CDR3 nucleotide sequence: TGTGCCAGCAGTCCGGGGGGCCGCACAGATACGCAGTATTTT.

This clone was recorded once. V and J are TRBV5-1 and TRBJ2-3; the match to TRBD1 covers 8 bases. Germline assignment: CDR1 SGHRS and CDR2 YFSETQ. J gave up 1 base and V 2 bases, and 18 bases lay outside the gene matches. The CDR3 has 20 amino acids. This chain's CDR3 is CASSLSGGAASAGRTDTQYF. Here the CDR3 DNA reads TGCGCCAGCAGCTTATCAGGGGGCGCGGCTTCTGCGGGACGCACAGATACGCAGTATTTT.

This rearrangement joins TRBV6-5 to TRBJ2-5; 8 bases agree with TRBD1. V dropped 6 bases and J dropped 4; count of bases not matched to a gene: 4. The CDR3 is 13 residues long. Germline V gene lookup returns CDR1 MNHEY and CDR2 SVGAGI. CDR3 in DNA: TGTGCCAGCAGCTGGGGACAGGCAGAGACCCAGTACTTC. It is translated as CASSWGQAETQYF.

This chain joins TRBV7-9 and TRBJ2-2; 12 bases match TRBD1. After removal of 6 bases from V and 5 bases from J, the junction contained 13 bases not matched to a gene. The CDR3 spans 18 residues. Germline CDR1 is SEHNR and CDR2 is FQNEAQ (reference sequence). CDR3 sequence: CASRVSEGTGGKTGELFF. In DNA, the CDR3 is TGTGCCAGCAGAGTTAGTGAAGGGACAGGGGGCAAGACCGGGGAGCTGTTTTTT.

This sequence joins TRBV28 and TRBJ2-1, with D perhaps TRBD2 (6 bases). CDR3 length: 20 amino acids. In germline, CDR1 is MDHEN, CDR2 SYDVKM. Trimming removed 7 bases at V and 8 bases at J, with 36 bases between. CDR3 coding DNA: TGTGCCAGCACGACCCCCGGGTCGGCGGGGCCGACCTCGTCAATTCATGAGCAGTTCTTC. Translated: CASTTPGSAGPTSSIHEQFF.

The chain links TRBV4-1 to TRBJ1-6; possible D gene TRBD1, 6 bases. The CDR3 spans 15 residues. V lost 3 bases and J 7 bases, leaving 13 bases between the germline ends. Germline CDR1 is MGHRA and CDR2 is YSYEKL. The CDR3 region is CASSHTQGFNSPLHF. In DNA, the CDR3 is TGCGCCAGCAGCCATACACAGGGTTTCAATTCACCCCTCCACTTT.

This clone was seen repeatedly, ten times or more. The gene calls are TRBV12-3 or TRBV12-4 and TRBJ2-7; D may be TRBD2 (6 bases). Trimming pared 6 bases from V and 2 bases from J, leaving 8 bases between. The CDR3 length is 12 residues. The CDR3 loop is CASSGGPYEQYF. The DNA for the CDR3 is TGTGCCAGCAGCGGAGGGCCCTACGAGCAGTACTTC.

This chain connects TRBV30 to TRBJ1-1; 7 nucleotides line up with TRBD1. Germline CDR1 reads GTSNPN; CDR2 reads SVGIG (reference sequence). The CDR3 sequence is 13 residues long. J gave up 3 bases and V 4 bases, and 5 bases lay outside the gene matches. In DNA, the CDR3 is TGTGCCTGGACAGGGGGGAGGTACACTGAAGCTTTCTTT. It specifies CAWTGGRYTEAFF.

V and J are TRBV19 and TRBJ1-6, with D uncertain. Germline assignment: CDR1 LNHDA and CDR2 SQIVND (reference sequence). V dropped 1 base and J dropped 10 bases, with 8 bases sitting between them. This CDR3 has 13 amino acids. Here the CDR3 reads CASSIARESPLHF. CDR3 coding DNA: TGTGCCAGTAGTATAGCGCGGGAGTCACCCCTCCACTTT.

The genes are TRBV2 and TRBJ2-7, with D tentatively TRBD1 (6 bases). This CDR3 contains 13 residues. CDR1 is SNHLY, CDR2 FYNNEI, per germline. Trimming stripped 7 bases from V and 4 bases from J, with 14 bases between. This CDR3 reads CASKGVPQYEQYV. The CDR3 coding sequence is TGTGCCAGCAAGGGGGTCCCACAGTACGAGCAGTACGTC.

Only one count was recorded for this clone. The chain joins TRBV5-1 to TRBJ1-1, with 9 nucleotides matching TRBD1. The CDR3 sequence is 16 residues long. Germline trimming cut 3 bases from V and 4 bases from J; bases unmatched to any gene: 10. The germline V gene encodes CDR1 SGHRS and CDR2 YFSETQ. The CDR3 loop is CASSWGSTGGGTEAFF. Here the CDR3 DNA reads TGCGCCAGCAGCTGGGGTTCGACAGGGGGAGGCACTGAAGCTTTCTTT. Together with reference TRBV5-1 and TRBJ1-1, the CDR3 gives the full variable domain: KAGVTQTPRYLIKTRGQQVTLSCSPISGHRSVSWYQQTPGQGLQFLFEYFSETQRNKGNFPGRFSGRQFSNSRSEMNVSTLELGDSALYLCASSWGSTGGGTEAFFGQGTRLTVV.

This clone came up a few times. V gene TRBV11-2 combines with J gene TRBJ2-2; weak D call: TRBD1 (5 bases). The V gene's germline CDR1 is SGHAT and CDR2 FQNNGV. The CDR3 loop spans 13 amino acids. V was trimmed by 8 bases and J by 1 base, leaving 8 bases between them. DNA for the CDR3: TGTGCCAGCGCCCAGGGGAACACCGGGGAGCTGTTTTTT. Its translation: CASAQGNTGELFF. Full variable domain (missing parts from reference TRBV11-2 and TRBJ2-2): EAGVAQSPRYKIIEKRQSVAFWCNPISGHATLYWYQQILGQGPKLLIQFQNNGVVDDSQLPKDRFSAERLKGVDSTLKIQPAKLEDSAVYLCASAQGNTGELFFGEGSRLTVL.

DNA of the CDR3: TGCAGCGTTGAAGGACTTAGGGACAGGACCTACGAGCAGTACTTC. Encoded protein: CSVEGLRDRTYEQYF. The chain carries TRBV29-1 and TRBJ2-7; 8 nucleotides agree with TRBD1. This CDR3 is 15 amino acids long. Germline V CDR1 and CDR2: SQVTM, ANQGSEA. Trimming at V came to 1 base and at J to 2 bases, leaving 7 bases not matched to a gene.

This clone was detected only once. The chain combines TRBV19 with TRBJ1-1, with 8 bases lining up with TRBD1. CDR1 and CDR2 from the germline V gene are LNHDA and SQIVND (reference sequence). CDR3 size: 15 residues. Germline trimming cut 7 bases from V and 3 bases from J; bases unmatched to any gene: 10. The CDR3 DNA is TGTGCCAGTATTGACAGGGGAGGACGGGACACTGAAGCTTTCTTT. Amino acids: CASIDRGGRDTEAFF.

The CDR3 DNA sequence: TGTGCCAGCAGTGAGGGGGACAGTTCCTACTACGAGCAGTACTTC. The encoded protein is CASSEGDSSYYEQYF. The chain carries TRBV6-1 and TRBJ2-7; 7 nucleotides line up with TRBD1. V was pared by 3 bases and J by 3 bases, with 8 bases of the junction left unmatched. CDR3 size: 15 residues. Germline V CDR1 and CDR2: MNHNS, SASEGT.

The chain links TRBV5-1 to TRBJ1-1, with D tentatively TRBD1 (5 bases). The V end lost 0 bases, the J end lost 11 bases, and 14 bases lay between the germline ends. Germline CDR1 and CDR2: SGHRS and YFSETQ. The CDR3 loop spans 13 amino acids. The CDR3 loop is CASSLDIQGAAFF. For the CDR3, the DNA is TGCGCCAGCAGCTTGGATATCCAGGGCGCGGCTTTCTTT.

This clone was detected only once. The chain carries TRBV9 and TRBJ1-2; perhaps TRBD1 as D (6 bases). The CDR3 covers 13 residues. Germline V lookup: CDR1 SGDLS, CDR2 YYNGEE. V was trimmed by 0 bases and J by 4 bases, leaving 7 bases between them. As DNA, the CDR3 is TGTGCCAGCAGCGTAGACAGGGCCTATGGCTACACCTTC. Translated: CASSVDRAYGYTF. The whole variable domain, remainder taken from reference TRBV9 and TRBJ1-2, is DSGVTQTPKHLITATGQRVTLRCSPRSGDLSVYWYQQSLDQGLQFLIQYYNGEERAKGNILERFSAQQFPDLHSELNLSSLELGDSALYFCASSVDRAYGYTFGSGTRLTVV.

The rearrangement uses TRBV14 and TRBJ2-1; 8 bases fit TRBD2. V was clipped by 1 base and J by 6 bases; unmatched bases: 5. The germline V gene encodes CDR1 SGHDN and CDR2 FVKESK. CDR3 length: 15 residues. The CDR3 coding sequence is TGTGCCAGCAGCCAAGTAGCGGGACTAGGCAATGAGCAGTTCTTC. It yields the protein CASSQVAGLGNEQFF.

The sample holds a few counts of this clone. The rearrangement uses TRBV11-2 and TRBJ1-1; 8 positions match TRBD1. V shed 5 bases, J shed 9 bases, and the junction held 14 bases outside the gene matches. The length of the CDR3 is 15 residues. The germline V gene encodes CDR1 SGHAT and CDR2 FQNNGV. CDR3 amino acids: CASSPSRDRLSKAFF. Here the CDR3 DNA reads TGTGCCAGCAGCCCCTCCCGGGACAGGCTCTCTAAAGCTTTCTTT. The full variable domain, rest sourced from reference TRBV11-2 and TRBJ1-1, is EAGVAQSPRYKIIEKRQSVAFWCNPISGHATLYWYQQILGQGPKLLIQFQNNGVVDDSQLPKDRFSAERLKGVDSTLKIQPAKLEDSAVYLCASSPSRDRLSKAFFGQGTRLTVV.

This rearrangement joins TRBV5-1 to TRBJ1-1; D ambiguous. The germline gives CDR1 SGHRS, CDR2 YFSETQ. V gave up 0 bases and J gave up 1 base, with 7 bases separating them. The CDR3 has 14 amino acids. CDR3 DNA: TGCGCCAGCAGCTTGGGCAGTTCGAACACTGAAGCTTTCTTT. Amino acid sequence: CASSLGSSNTEAFF.

This chain uses TRBV6-5 with TRBJ2-3; 9 bases are a match to TRBD1. The ends lost 5 bases at V and 2 bases at J; junction bases unmatched: 5. Germline assignment: CDR1 MNHEY and CDR2 SVGAGI. This CDR3 has 15 amino acids. The CDR3 DNA sequence: TGTGCCAGCAGTAGACACAGGGGGCTCACAGATACGCAGTATTTT. It translates to CASSRHRGLTDTQYF.

The V and J genes are TRBV7-8 and TRBJ2-5, with 14 bases aligning to TRBD2. The CDR3 runs 16 residues. Germline V gene sequence: CDR1 SGHVS, CDR2 FQNEAQ. The junction had 1 base not matched to a gene; V was cut back by 0 bases and J by 4 bases. CDR3 loop: CASSLAGTSGRETQYF. CDR3 bases: TGTGCCAGCAGCTTAGCCGGGACTAGCGGGAGAGAGACCCAGTACTTC.